The table lists the clone carrying this T cell receptor beta chain with many counts. The entry originates in a study of spatial heterogeneity in lung cancer. In the study overall: Just over 70 TRACERx patients with early, untreated non-small cell lung cancer donated samples. PBMC samples from follow-up, where available, were sequenced a median of approximately 24 months after resection. In raw reads, more than 8.5 appearances on average were recorded for each unique TCR and UMI combination.

Time point meaning: blood at routine non-recurrence follow-up after resection. Tumor, nontumor lung or frozen PBMC supplied whole RNA that was sequenced unsorted. Trimming stripped 6 bases from V and 1 base from J, with 7 bases between. Germline loops: CDR1 SQVTM, CDR2 ANQGSEA. There are 13 residues in the CDR3. Individual TCR cDNA molecules each bore their own unique molecular identifier. TCRdb passed the 5' RACE reads through MiXCR, listing each CDR3 protein once. The sample lists 25,000 to 30,000 distinct CDR3 sequences, roughly 5.5% occurring once. This chain connects TRBV29-1 to TRBJ2-6; a weak D match, TRBD2 (6 bases). This sequence was found in a male donor with early-stage non-small cell lung cancer. The starting material was PBMCs, obtained at follow-up. This CDR3 is CSVGRSGANVLTF. The CDR3 bases are TGCAGCGTAGGGAGGTCTGGGGCCAACGTCCTGACTTTC.